These 5 T cell receptor beta chains were sequenced from one sample in a study of cytomegalovirus exposure and HLA in healthy donors. The PCR contained 60 Vbeta and 13 Jbeta primers. Assay: immunoSEQ multiplex PCR; the TCRdb copy retains only in-frame clones and omits some. Its listing shows fewer than 250,000 clones. Sequencing used PBMCs. Receptor source: a woman in her thirties in good health and CMV-seropositive.

The genes are TRBV10-3 and TRBJ2-3, with D unclear. CDR1 ENHRY and CDR2 SYGVKD come from the germline V gene. The CDR3 loop spans 12 amino acids. Trimming left V 3 bases short and J 7 bases short, with 8 bases between. DNA for the CDR3: TGTGCCATCAGTGACTATGTTAATACGCAGTATTTT. This translates into CAISDYVNTQYF.

This sequence joins TRBV28 and TRBJ1-3; D not certain. The CDR3 has 18 residues. Germline V CDR1 and CDR2: MDHEN, SYDVKM. Trimming took 2 bases from V and 0 from J, leaving 17 bases between them. The CDR3 nucleotides are TGTGCCAGCAGTTTACCACGAGGCCGGAGAGGCTCTGGAAACACCATATATTTT. It is translated as CASSLPRGRRGSGNTIYF.

The chain links TRBV6-5 to TRBJ1-6, with TRBD1 as a possible D gene (5 bases). Trimming pared 0 bases from V and 9 bases from J, leaving 12 bases between. Per the germline V gene, CDR1 is MNHEY and CDR2 is SVGAGI. The CDR3 loop spans 15 amino acids. The CDR3 loop is CASSYSSGSASPLHF. The CDR3 bases are TGTGCCAGCAGTTACTCGTCAGGGTCCGCTTCACCCCTCCACTTT.

The chain is built from TRBV30 and TRBJ1-5, with D possibly matching TRBD1 (5 bases). There are 18 residues in the CDR3. The ends were cut back, 2 bases at V and 1 base at J, with 21 bases in the middle. Looked up from germline, CDR1 is GTSNPN and CDR2 is SVGIG (reference sequence). CDR3 sequence reads: CAWSTPYRSKTSNQPQHF. The CDR3 DNA reads TGTGCCTGGAGTACACCGTACAGGAGTAAGACGAGCAATCAGCCCCAGCATTTT.

The V call is TRBV27, the J call TRBJ2-3; D gene uncertain. The V gene lost 3 bases and the J gene lost 6 bases, with 28 bases spanning the gap. The CDR3 covers 19 residues. From germline, CDR1 is MNHEY and CDR2 SMNVEV (reference sequence). The CDR3 DNA reads as TGTGCCAGCAGTTTTGGTCCCCTTTCTCTCCGAGGATATTGGGATACGCAGTATTTT. Its translation is CASSFGPLSLRGYWDTQYF.